Reported below is one TCR beta chain. These data are taken from a study of blood T cell repertoires in COVID-19. This CDR3 has 15 amino acids. V trimming: 4 bases; J trimming: 12 bases; junction bases outside the gene matches: 14. Germline assignment: CDR1 SGHRS and CDR2 YFSETQ. Cohorts were based on clinical histories the participants reported. The table came from immunoSEQ multiplex PCR; TCRdb's copy has only in-frame clones and leaves some out. Of fewer than 300,000 clones listed, more than 70% are singletons. The J gene is TRBJ1-1, the V gene TRBV5-1, with 11 bases lining up with TRBD1. The sample comprised PBMCs or T cells enriched from blood (not recorded which). The TCR was taken from a woman between 40 and 50 years old with acute COVID-19. The CDR3: CASSPVGTGGLLSFF. The CDR3 nucleotides are TGCGCCAGCAGCCCGGTCGGGACAGGGGGTTTATTGTCTTTCTTT.